These T cell receptor beta chains were read from a single sample in a study of T cell responses to AZD1222 COVID-19 vaccine. TCRdb's copy holds only in-frame clones and misses some; the assay was immunoSEQ multiplex PCR. The data contain 110,000 to 150,000 clones, approximately 90% of them singletons. Material: peripheral blood, obtained on day 0 of AZD1222 vaccination. Receptors were obtained from an adult in good health. Both conserved end residues are trimmed from each CDR3.

j_call | v_call | cdr3_aa
TRBJ1-2 | TRBV12-3/TRBV12-4 | ASSLTGGRGYT
TRBJ2-1 | TRBV5-5 | ASSLRGDIYNEQF
TRBJ1-6 | TRBV19 | ASSSTSGVGSPLH
TRBJ2-3 | TRBV5-1 | ASERGVGADTQY
TRBJ1-3 | TRBV25-1 | ASSESGTAGNTIY
TRBJ1-1 | TRBV5-4 | ASSDYRGLNTEAF
TRBJ1-6 | TRBV5-4 | ASSLASLEVSPLH
TRBJ1-2 | TRBV6-5 | ASREGEASHGYT
TRBJ2-3 | TRBV27 | ASSSSGLAGVTDTQY
TRBJ2-1 | TRBV12-3/TRBV12-4 | ASSLDNEQF
TRBJ1-3 | TRBV19 | ASSYSGNTIY
TRBJ2-3 | TRBV30 | AWSPWRGWADTQY
TRBJ1-1 | TRBV27 | ASSLYGGDYPF
TRBJ2-6 | TRBV13 | ASSLEAGANVLT
TRBJ1-6 | TRBV10-3 | AIRRTGENSPLH
TRBJ2-3 | TRBV7-2 | ASAGVPLLDTQY
TRBJ1-1 | TRBV11-2 | ASSQADRLNTEAF
TRBJ2-7 | TRBV18 | ASSPGTAYEQY
TRBJ2-3 | TRBV10-3 | AISGGDGRTPDTQY
TRBJ1-5 | TRBV5-5 | ASSLGAWSNQPQH
TRBJ2-1 | TRBV24-1 | ATSDHPKSGDNEQF
TRBJ2-3 | TRBV15 | ATSRERGGPDTQY
TRBJ2-5 | TRBV2 | ASSGLTGNQETQY
TRBJ2-2 | TRBV5-6 | ASTWLGGTGERGELF
TRBJ2-1 | TRBV5-5 | ASSLRDRVRINEQF
TRBJ1-5 | TRBV4-1 | ASSQPGQGNNQPQH
TRBJ2-3 | TRBV28 | ASSPGTHPATDTQY
TRBJ1-2 | TRBV30 | AGRGVDYT
TRBJ2-3 | TRBV7-2 | ASSLFGDTQY
TRBJ1-1 | TRBV6-5 | ASSYSSGQGGTEAF
TRBJ1-1 | TRBV30 | ASDLDSLNTEAF
TRBJ1-1 | TRBV5-1 | ASSQQRNLNTEAF
TRBJ1-6 | TRBV6-5 | ASSYGSFTPLH
TRBJ1-5 | TRBV19 | ASSLSSRVYTGAAEGNQPQH
TRBJ1-1 | TRBV6-5 | ASRSQGGYTEAF
TRBJ1-6 | TRBV7-9 | ASSDLSGTNNSPLH
TRBJ2-5 | TRBV6-5 | ASSWTREQETQY
TRBJ2-5 | TRBV28 | ASSLVLLSPGETQY
TRBJ2-1 | TRBV7-8 | ASSLRSIEYDEQF
TRBJ1-2 | TRBV6-4 | ASSDSTGADGYT
TRBJ1-2 | TRBV14 | ASSQGLGNYGYT
TRBJ2-7 | TRBV19 | ASTPEGPGLAGGPYEQY
TRBJ2-2 | TRBV5-5 | ASSFTTGELF
TRBJ2-1 | TRBV4-1 | ASSQWYNEQF
TRBJ2-7 | TRBV11-2 | ASSLAGGPEQY
TRBJ1-6 | TRBV9 | ASSVGGGDLRSPLH
TRBJ1-5 | TRBV9 | ASSVEGQGGSKQPQH
TRBJ1-2 | TRBV27 | ASSFLGQGGYGYT
TRBJ2-1 | TRBV18 | ASSETLAGGSNEQF
TRBJ2-1 | TRBV6-5 | ASRTYGSMDEQF
TRBJ1-5 | TRBV19 | ASRRGPVGNQPQH
TRBJ2-3 | TRBV11-3 | ASSLGAGLNTDTQY
TRBJ2-7 | TRBV28 | ASSFRHTGGTGEQY
TRBJ2-2 | TRBV29-1 | SVGGQSNTGELF
TRBJ2-7 | TRBV6-1 | ASSDPGPYEQY